This T cell receptor (beta chain) was retrieved from a study of naive and memory T cell subsets (dated by TCRdb to 2017 to 2019). Broadly, across the study: The study applied an open-source, UMI-based TCR alpha and beta sequencing pipeline to sorted naive and memory peripheral blood T cell subsets. RNA was DNase-treated and reverse transcribed with TCR constant-region primers, mostly using SuperScript III. The results of the functional CMV T cell responses matched the IgG serology results in every case. General conclusions and limits of the study: No ground truth was available to validate the repertoire findings for the naive and memory subsets. Gini index rose and Shannon and inverse Simpson diversity fell from naive through CM, EM and EMRA in both CD4 and CD8 cells. After error correction, only a single occurrence was seen for over 95% of naive TCR sequences, so much steeper abundance distributions were produced than in memory subsets. The abundance of TCRs followed a power law with an exponent that differed between naive and memory subsets yet stayed consistent across the three individuals. RNA-based TCR counts may be influenced by expression changes linked to T cell activation and differentiation. Single alpha or beta chain sequences, rather than paired alpha/beta receptors, were used to define clonotypes.

This clonotype was picked up many times. Its binding antigen is unknown. The limits of the CDR3 on the DNA are not certain, so only TCRdb's listed CDR3 is given. From the germline V gene (reference sequence), CDR1 is DFQATT and CDR2 is SNEGSKA. From the cysteine through the phenylalanine, the CDR3 covers 20 amino acids. Receptors were amplified or captured by UMI-ligation and nested PCR. The beta constant-region primer consisted of an equimolar mixture of two oligonucleotides that together covered TRBC1 and TRBC2. A single-stranded oligonucleotide containing the SP2 primer and a 12-nucleotide UMI was joined to the 3' end of the cDNA by T4 RNA ligase 1. The ligated cDNA went through four rounds of PCR with nested alpha and beta constant-region primers together with the SP2 primer. The ligation reaction was incubated at 16°C for about 18-24 hours. To avoid over-amplification, PCR2 was usually performed as a SYBR Green qPCR and halted once a predetermined threshold was reached. Every purification after the first one was done using Agencourt AMPure XP magnetic beads. Libraries were quantified by Qubit and checked on a TapeStation, where a main peak was expected near 650 bp. The pooled libraries were sequenced on an Illumina MiSeq using v2 2x251 paired-end kits, which usually yielded roughly 0.85-2.1 million reads per sample. Each sample's library went into the pool at roughly 4 nM, and roughly 4.5-7.5% PhiX was added to help with cluster recognition. Per the authors' processing: Using tag matching that tolerated one base-pair mismatch, Decombinator assigned V and J genes to FASTQ reads that had been processed by Demultiplexor. By using UMIs, Collapsinator corrected both sequencing errors and the frequency errors caused by PCR heterogeneity. TCRs were translated and CDR3s were extracted from the conserved cysteine to the FGXG phenylalanine by CDR3Translator, with non-productive sequences being flagged. Gini, Shannon entropy and inverse Simpson indices were calculated on repertoires that had been subsampled to equal numbers of UMI-defined TCRs. Power-law fits to clonotype abundance distributions were performed by maximum likelihood within the linear range. Similar UMI counts, unique TCR numbers and clonal distributions were obtained with the pipeline and with MIGEC on one naive CD8 sample. Repertoires were searched for around 7,000 CMV-associated CDR3 sequences compiled from VDJdb and a published dataset. TCRdb's own reprocessing of the public reads used fastp at Q25 and MiXCR and kept productive beta chains. Records with the same CDR3 protein are collapsed into one entry carrying the most frequent genes and DNA. These V and J calls originate from TCRdb's pipeline instead of the authors' own analysis. For this sample the table gives 89,000 or so distinct CDR3 sequences, of which around 13% were detected only once. 0.9% to 0.95% of the sample rests with the top ten.

From the second PCR step on, the TCR alpha and beta chain libraries were amplified in separate reactions. Donor CMV status was determined by IFNgamma production from CD4+ T cells after overnight stimulation of fresh PBMCs with CMV viral lysate. Using Miltenyi beads, CD4 T cells were first positively selected, and CD8 T cells were then positively selected from the CD4-negative fraction. Cells stained for CD3, CD4, CD8, CD45RA, CD27 and a live/dead dye were sorted on a BD Aria II into four subsets by CD45RA and CD27. Blood came from a few healthy volunteers, each fractionated into CD4 and CD8 T cells and then into four differentiation subsets. Approximately 0.11 L of peripheral blood was drawn per donor, and PBMC were isolated by Ficoll-Paque PLUS density-gradient centrifugation. Sorted cells were lysed in RLT buffer, after which RNA was extracted using a Qiagen RNeasy kit and stored at -80 degrees C.

The chain is encoded by TRBV20-1 joined to TRBJ2-1; the listed D gene, TRBD2, was not tested against the DNA. Sequenced sample: central memory CD4+ T cells from blood. The label giving this sample's cell subset or site can be read as: central memory, CD45RA- CD27+. This sequence originates from a human donor in good health. The CDR3 protein sequence reads: CSARVLRRSSRLAGGNEQFF.